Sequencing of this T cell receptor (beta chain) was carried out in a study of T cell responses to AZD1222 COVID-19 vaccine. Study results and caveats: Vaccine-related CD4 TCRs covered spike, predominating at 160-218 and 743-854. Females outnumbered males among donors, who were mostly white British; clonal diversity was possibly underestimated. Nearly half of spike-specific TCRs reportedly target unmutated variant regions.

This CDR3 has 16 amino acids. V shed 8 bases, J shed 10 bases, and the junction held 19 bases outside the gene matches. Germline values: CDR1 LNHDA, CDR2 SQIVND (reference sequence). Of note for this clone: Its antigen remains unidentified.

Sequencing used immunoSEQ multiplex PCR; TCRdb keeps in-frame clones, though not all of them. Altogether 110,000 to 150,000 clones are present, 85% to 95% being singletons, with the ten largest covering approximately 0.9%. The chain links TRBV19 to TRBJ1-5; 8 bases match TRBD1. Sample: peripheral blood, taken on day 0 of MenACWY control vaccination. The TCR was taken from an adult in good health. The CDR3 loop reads CASDPTDRGQHRPQHF. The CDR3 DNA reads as TGTGCCAGTGACCCTACCGACAGGGGCCAGCACCGACCCCAGCATTTT.